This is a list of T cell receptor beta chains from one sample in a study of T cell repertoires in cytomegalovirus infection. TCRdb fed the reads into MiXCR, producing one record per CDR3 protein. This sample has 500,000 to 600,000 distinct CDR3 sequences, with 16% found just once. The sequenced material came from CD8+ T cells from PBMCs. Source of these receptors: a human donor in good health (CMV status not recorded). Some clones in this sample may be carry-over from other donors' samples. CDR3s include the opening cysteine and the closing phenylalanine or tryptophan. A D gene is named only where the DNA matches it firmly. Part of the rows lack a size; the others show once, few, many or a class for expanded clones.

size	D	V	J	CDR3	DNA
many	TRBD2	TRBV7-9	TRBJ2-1	CASSLERPAGGSNEQFF	TGTGCCAGCAGCTTAGAGCGTCCAGCGGGGGGCTCAAATGAGCAGTTCTTC
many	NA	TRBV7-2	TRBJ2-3	CASSLPYSTDTQYF	TGTGCCAGCAGCTTACCCTACAGCACAGATACGCAGTATTTT
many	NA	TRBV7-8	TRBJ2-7	CASSLAGRIYEQYF	TGTGCCAGCAGCTTAGCGGGCCGGATCTACGAGCAGTACTTC
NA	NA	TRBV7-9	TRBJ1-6	CASNNAAHGNSYNSPLHF	TGTGCCAGCAACAACGCAGCGCATGGGAACTCCTATAATTCACCCCTCCACTTT
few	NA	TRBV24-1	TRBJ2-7	CATSDRTNYEQYF	TGTGCCACCAGTGACCGGACCAACTACGAGCAGTACTTC
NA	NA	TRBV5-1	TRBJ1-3	CASRLSTSPGNTIYF	TGCGCCAGCAGATTGTCCACCAGCCCTGGAAACACCATATATTTT
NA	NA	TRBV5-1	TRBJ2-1	CASSLVNSARDKHYNEQFF	TGCGCCAGCAGCTTGGTAAATTCTGCTCGGGACAAACATTACAATGAGCAGTTCTTC
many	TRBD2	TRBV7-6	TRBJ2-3	CASSLRTSGTDTQYF	TGTGCCAGCAGCTTGCGGACTAGCGGCACAGATACGCAGTATTTT
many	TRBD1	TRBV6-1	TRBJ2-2	CASSDDRGVTGELFF	TGTGCCAGCAGTGACGACAGGGGAGTAACCGGGGAGCTGTTTTTT
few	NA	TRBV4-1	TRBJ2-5	CASSQVFGGEGNQETQYF	TGCGCCAGCAGCCAAGTCTTTGGGGGAGAAGGGAACCAAGAGACCCAGTACTTC
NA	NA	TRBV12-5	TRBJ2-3	CASGSGSTDTQYF	TGTGCTAGTGGTTCTGGGAGCACAGATACGCAGTATTTT
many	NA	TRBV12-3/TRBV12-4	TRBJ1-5	CASSLIVWEPQHF	TGTGCCAGCAGTTTGATCGTGTGGGAGCCCCAGCATTTT
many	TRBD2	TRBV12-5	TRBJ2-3	CASGLAGTADTQYF	TGTGCTAGTGGTTTAGCGGGAACGGCAGATACGCAGTATTTT
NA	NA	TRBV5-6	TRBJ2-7	CASSPTRLEGSWDEQYF	TGTGCCAGCAGCCCCACCCGATTGGAAGGTTCGTGGGACGAGCAGTACTTC
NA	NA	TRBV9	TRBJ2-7	CASSITGPPYEQYF	TGTGCCAGCAGCATTACAGGGCCCCCCTACGAGCAGTACTTC
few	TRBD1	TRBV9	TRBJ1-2	CASSAGPTSGGTSRYGYTF	TGTGCCAGCAGCGCCGGTCCGACCTCAGGGGGAACCTCTCGGTATGGCTACACCTTC
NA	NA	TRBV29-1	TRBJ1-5	CSPQDRTYSNQPQHF	TGCAGCCCCCAAGACAGGACTTATAGCAATCAGCCCCAGCATTTT
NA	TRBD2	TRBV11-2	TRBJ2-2	CASSLGGRSGELFF	TGTGCCAGCAGCTTGGGCGGGAGGTCCGGGGAGCTGTTTTTT
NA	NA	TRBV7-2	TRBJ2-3	CASSLEVSQTQYF	TGTGCCAGCAGCTTAGAGGTGTCACAGACGCAGTATTTT
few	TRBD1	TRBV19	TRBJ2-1	CASSIGTGTFF	TGTGCCAGTAGTATAGGGACAGGGACGTTCTTC
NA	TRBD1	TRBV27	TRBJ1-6	CASSPGQGALHNSPLHF	TGTGCCAGCAGTCCCGGACAGGGGGCTCTCCATAATTCACCCCTCCACTTT
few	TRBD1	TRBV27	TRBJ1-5	CASSNRGQPQHF	TGTGCCAGCAGTAACAGGGGTCAGCCCCAGCATTTT
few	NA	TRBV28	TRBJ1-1	CASSLLTVPNTEAFF	TGTGCCAGCAGTTTACTCACGGTTCCGAACACTGAAGCTTTCTTT
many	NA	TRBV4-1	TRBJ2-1	CASSQGGSYNEQFF	TGCGCCAGCAGCCAAGGTGGTTCCTACAATGAGCAGTTCTTC
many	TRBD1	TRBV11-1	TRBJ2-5	CASRGTGVGETQYF	TGTGCCAGCAGGGGGACAGGGGTCGGGGAGACCCAGTACTTC
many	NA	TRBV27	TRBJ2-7	CASSFSSSYEQYF	TGTGCCAGCAGTTTCTCGAGCTCCTACGAGCAGTACTTC
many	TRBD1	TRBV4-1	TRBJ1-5	CASSQGQGYQPQHF	TGCGCCAGCAGCCAGGGACAGGGGTACCAGCCCCAGCATTTT
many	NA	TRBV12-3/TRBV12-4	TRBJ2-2	CASSDTAANTGELFF	TGTGCCAGCAGTGACACCGCGGCGAACACCGGGGAGCTGTTTTTT
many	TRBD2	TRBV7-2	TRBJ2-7	CASSSSGRATSYEQYF	TGTGCCAGCAGCTCTAGCGGGAGGGCCACCAGCTACGAGCAGTACTTC
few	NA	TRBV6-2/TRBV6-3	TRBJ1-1	CASSLPEGGDTEAFF	TGTGCCAGCAGCCTTCCCGAGGGGGGAGATACTGAAGCTTTCTTT
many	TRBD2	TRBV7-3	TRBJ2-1	CASSLNRLAGGPSYNEQFF	TGTGCCAGCAGCTTAAATAGGCTAGCGGGGGGGCCTTCCTACAATGAGCAGTTCTTC
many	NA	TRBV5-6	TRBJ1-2	CASSLDVGKYYGYTF	TGTGCCAGCAGCTTGGACGTAGGGAAGTACTATGGCTACACCTTC
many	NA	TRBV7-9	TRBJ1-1	CASMDGNTEAFF	TGTGCCAGCATGGACGGGAACACTGAAGCTTTCTTT
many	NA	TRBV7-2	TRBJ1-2	CASSLGSTPSPNGYTF	TGTGCCAGCAGCTTGGGGAGCACTCCTTCTCCCAATGGCTACACCTTC
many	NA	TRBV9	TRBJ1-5	CASGDQPQHF	TGTGCCAGTGGTGATCAGCCCCAGCATTTT
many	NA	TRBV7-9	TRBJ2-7	CASSSGRFYEQYF	TGTGCCAGCAGCTCGGGACGGTTCTACGAGCAGTACTTC
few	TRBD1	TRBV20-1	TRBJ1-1	CSAREPRDSPSLEAFF	TGCAGTGCTAGAGAGCCACGGGACAGCCCCTCGCTTGAAGCTTTCTTT
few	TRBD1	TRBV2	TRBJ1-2	CAALQGANGYTF	TGTGCCGCCTTACAGGGGGCTAATGGCTACACCTTC
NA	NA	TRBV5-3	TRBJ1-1	CASSSPSGPSAGEAFF	TGTGCCAGCAGCTCGCCCTCCGGGCCCTCCGCTGGCGAAGCTTTCTTT
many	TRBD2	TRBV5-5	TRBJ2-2	CASSLEWPSGGGAVGTGELFF	TGTGCCAGCAGCTTGGAATGGCCGAGCGGCGGGGGGGCCGTTGGTACCGGGGAGCTGTTTTTT
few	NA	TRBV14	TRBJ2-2	CASSQAGPGELFF	TGTGCCAGCAGCCAAGCTGGGCCGGGGGAGCTGTTTTTT
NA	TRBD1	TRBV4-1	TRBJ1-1	CASSLRTGGANTEAFF	TGCGCCAGCAGCCTTCGGACAGGGGGAGCTAACACTGAAGCTTTCTTT
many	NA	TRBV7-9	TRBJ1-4	CASSLKSLPGEKLFF	TGTGCCAGCAGCTTAAAGTCACTTCCAGGCGAAAAACTGTTTTTT
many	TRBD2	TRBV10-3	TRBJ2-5	CAISDRPPGTSPQETQYF	TGTGCCATCAGTGACCGGCCGCCAGGGACTAGCCCCCAAGAGACCCAGTACTTC
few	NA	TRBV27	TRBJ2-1	CASSLSGLPSSYNEQFF	TGTGCCAGCAGTTTATCGGGACTTCCAAGCTCCTACAATGAGCAGTTCTTC
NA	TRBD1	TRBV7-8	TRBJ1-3	CASSLGWTGSGNTIYF	TGTGCCAGCAGCTTAGGGTGGACAGGCTCTGGAAACACCATATATTTT
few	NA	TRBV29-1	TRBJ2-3	CSVPTRGTDTQYF	TGCAGCGTTCCAACCAGGGGCACAGATACGCAGTATTTT
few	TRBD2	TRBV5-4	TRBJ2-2	CASSRGLAGANGELFF	TGTGCCAGCAGCCGGGGACTAGCGGGGGCGAACGGGGAGCTGTTTTTT
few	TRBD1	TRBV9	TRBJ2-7	CASSPGQGASWEQYF	TGTGCCAGCAGCCCCGGACAGGGGGCCTCTTGGGAGCAGTACTTC
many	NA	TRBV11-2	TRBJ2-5	CATSGQGETQYF	TGTGCCACCTCTGGGCAAGGAGAGACCCAGTACTTC
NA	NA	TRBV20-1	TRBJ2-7	CSASPLSISGFSYEQYF	TGCAGTGCTAGCCCCCTCTCTATTAGCGGTTTCTCCTACGAGCAGTACTTC
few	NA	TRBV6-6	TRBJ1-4	CASSYGGGEKLFF	TGTGCCAGCAGTTACGGGGGTGGCGAAAAACTGTTTTTT
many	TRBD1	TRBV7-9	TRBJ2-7	CASSSKRQGARDEQYF	TGTGCCAGCAGCTCAAAACGCCAGGGGGCGAGGGACGAGCAGTACTTC
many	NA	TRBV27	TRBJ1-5	CASSLSQNQPQHF	TGTGCCAGCAGTTTATCGCAGAATCAACCCCAGCATTTT
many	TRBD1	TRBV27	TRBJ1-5	CASTPRGSNQPQHF	TGTGCCAGCACTCCCAGGGGGAGCAATCAGCCCCAGCATTTT